This T cell receptor (beta chain) comes out of a study of cytomegalovirus exposure and HLA in healthy donors. Both 60 Vbeta primers and 13 Jbeta primers went into the PCR. The method was immunoSEQ multiplex PCR; TCRdb's version includes in-frame clones alone and lacks a portion of them. The sample has 95,000 to 150,000 clones, approximately 75% seen once. Trimming cost V 5 bases and J 5 bases; bases outside gene matches: 7. The CDR3 runs 16 residues. Germline CDR1 reads SGHNT; CDR2 reads YENEEA. The sequence was obtained from a woman aged 50 to 65 in good health and CMV-seronegative. The chain links TRBV11-3 to TRBJ2-5, with 14 nucleotides matching TRBD2. The sample consisted of PBMCs. Here the CDR3 reads CASSPGLAGVGETQYF. DNA for the CDR3: TGTGCCAGCAGCCCGGGACTAGCGGGAGTGGGGGAGACCCAGTACTTC. Using reference TRBV11-3 and TRBJ2-5 for the parts outside the CDR3, the full variable domain is EAGVVQSPRYKIIEKKQPVAFWCNPISGHNTLYWYLQNLGQGPELLIRYENEEAVDDSQLPKDRFSAERLKGVDSTLKIQPAELGDSAVYLCASSPGLAGVGETQYFGPGTRLLVL.